One and the same sample provided the 25 T cell receptor beta chains below, sequenced in a study of identical twins. In TCRdb, the 5' RACE reads were re-called with MiXCR into one record per CDR3 protein. The table includes hundreds of thousands of distinct CDR3 sequences, 8% to 9% detected once. These data were also filed under a second study, of yellow fever vaccine responses in identical twins.

Material: PBMCs. The receptors come from a woman under 30 in good health.

This clonotype was seen a handful of times. The chain carries TRBV7-2 and TRBJ2-7, with 9 bases lining up with TRBD2. V lost 1 base to trimming and J lost 8 bases; unmatched junction nucleotides: 9. CDR3 size: 15 residues. Germline V gene lookup returns CDR1 SGHTA and CDR2 FQGNSA. The CDR3 DNA sequence: TGTGCCAGCAGCTTAGAGCCTAGCGGGATCTCTAAGCAGTACTTC. This sequence encodes CASSLEPSGISKQYF.

A single count supports this clonotype. J is TRBJ2-7 and V is TRBV20-1; a possible D gene is TRBD2 (6 bases). Trimming removed 7 bases at V and 1 base at J, with 20 bases between. Germline CDR1 reads DFQATT; CDR2 reads SNEGSKA (reference sequence). This CDR3 has 15 amino acids. Here the CDR3 DNA reads TGCAGTGGTTTACCGGACTATGGGACTTCCTACGAGCAGTACTTC. Its translation is CSGLPDYGTSYEQYF.

V gene TRBV20-1 combines with J gene TRBJ2-3, with 7 bases aligning to TRBD1. The CDR3 is 15 residues long. Germline V gene lookup returns CDR1 DFQATT and CDR2 SNEGSKA (reference sequence). J lost 2 bases, V lost 3 bases, and 8 bases had no gene match. The CDR3 here is CSASGQARNTDTQYF. CDR3 nucleotide sequence: TGCAGTGCTAGTGGACAGGCCCGGAACACAGATACGCAGTATTTT.

The J gene is TRBJ2-2, the V gene TRBV20-1; a weak D match, TRBD2 (6 bases). Trimming removed 4 bases from V and 6 bases from J, with 12 bases in between. Germline V gene lookup returns CDR1 DFQATT and CDR2 SNEGSKA (reference sequence). CDR3 length: 13 residues. Here the CDR3 reads CSAIASVSGELFF. CDR3 coding DNA: TGCAGTGCTATTGCTAGCGTGTCCGGGGAGCTGTTTTTT.

This clonotype has only a few counts. The chain joins TRBV14 to TRBJ1-4; no clear D. Trimming stripped 0 bases from V and 8 bases from J, with 16 bases between. Germline V gene sequence: CDR1 SGHDN, CDR2 FVKESK. This CDR3 is 16 amino acids long. The CDR3 loop reads CASSQESTPDLEKLFF. In DNA form, the CDR3 reads TGTGCCAGCAGCCAAGAGTCGACACCGGATTTGGAAAAACTGTTTTTT.

This clonotype was detected many times. CDR3 region: CASSLEVREVTEAFF. The CDR3, as DNA: TGCGCCAGCAGCTTGGAGGTGAGAGAGGTCACTGAAGCTTTCTTT. This sequence joins TRBV5-1 and TRBJ1-1; D not resolved. The germline V gene has CDR1 SGHRS and CDR2 YFSETQ. The CDR3 is 15 residues long. V gave up 0 bases and J gave up 4 bases, with 13 bases separating them.

J is TRBJ2-5 and V is TRBV7-2; TRBD2 aligns across 11 bases. The CDR3 has 16 amino acids. Per germline, CDR1 SGHTA and CDR2 FQGNSA. V lost 3 bases, J lost 1 base, and 4 bases stayed unmatched. The chain's CDR3 is CASSFASGGTQETQYF. CDR3 nucleotide sequence: TGTGCCAGCAGCTTTGCTAGCGGGGGGACCCAAGAGACCCAGTACTTC.

At least ten counts were recorded for this clonotype. V and J are TRBV20-1 and TRBJ2-3; 8 bases line up with TRBD1. The length of the CDR3 is 16 residues. J lost 6 bases, V lost 3 bases, and 14 bases had no gene match. Germline V gives CDR1 DFQATT, CDR2 SNEGSKA (reference sequence). The CDR3 nucleotides read TGCAGTGCTAGTGCAGCCGGGACAGGTTCAGGGGATACGCAGTATTTT. This translates into CSASAAGTGSGDTQYF.

This rearrangement joins TRBV3-1 to TRBJ2-1; D possibly corresponds to TRBD1 (5 bases). Trimming stripped 1 base from V and 7 bases from J, with 14 bases between. The CDR3 loop spans 15 amino acids. The germline CDR1 and CDR2 sequences are LGHDT and YNNKEL (reference sequence). The CDR3, as DNA: TGTGCCAGCAGCCAAGGCCCCCAAGGGGCGAATGAGCAGTTCTTC. This gives the protein CASSQGPQGANEQFF.

In its sample, this clonotype was seen a few times. V and J are TRBV5-1 and TRBJ2-7; tentative D call: TRBD1 (6 bases). In germline, CDR1 is SGHRS, CDR2 YFSETQ. The germline V and J ends were trimmed by 4 bases and 2 bases, with 19 bases remaining between them. This CDR3 has 16 amino acids. The CDR3 DNA reads as TGCGCCAGCAGCCGATCCCCAGGGGTCCCCACCTACGAGCAGTACTTC. Residues: CASSRSPGVPTYEQYF.

This clonotype has only a few counts. The chain employs TRBV20-1 and TRBJ2-7; possible D gene TRBD2, 5 bases. Germline V gives CDR1 DFQATT, CDR2 SNEGSKA (reference sequence). This CDR3 is built from 13 residues. V was shortened by 6 bases and J by 3 bases, with 15 bases between the two germline ends. The chain's CDR3 is CSAAPGVDYEQYF. The CDR3, as DNA: TGCAGTGCGGCCCCCGGGGTAGACTACGAGCAGTACTTC.

CDR3 bases: TGTGCCAGCAGTTTATATCCAGGGATTCAAGAGACCCAGTACTTC. As protein: CASSLYPGIQETQYF. The rearrangement joins TRBV27 to TRBJ2-5; D is perhaps TRBD1 (5 bases). The CDR3 loop spans 15 amino acids. Germline V CDR1 and CDR2: MNHEY, SMNVEV (reference sequence). Trimming took off 1 base at V and 2 bases at J, with 11 bases between the two ends.

This clonotype appeared many times. This chain uses TRBV10-2 with TRBJ2-1; possible D gene TRBD1, 6 bases. Trimming removed 2 bases from V and 7 bases from J, with 12 bases in between. This CDR3 contains 14 residues. Germline V gene sequence: CDR1 WSHSY, CDR2 SAAADI. CDR3 nucleotides: TGCGCCAGCAGTGAGGCGATGGGGGCGAATGAGCAGTTCTTC. Its translation is CASSEAMGANEQFF.

Many counts were recorded for this clonotype. V is TRBV6-2 or TRBV6-3 and J is TRBJ2-3, with D possibly matching TRBD2 (6 bases). Trimming shortened V by 2 bases and J by 2 bases, and 17 bases separated the two germline ends. CDR1 MNHEY and CDR2 SVGEGT come from the germline V gene. CDR3 length: 17 residues. CDR3 in DNA: TGTGCCAGCAGTTACGGGGCGGGACTGAGGAACACAGATACGCAGTATTTT. It specifies CASSYGAGLRNTDTQYF.

A few counts support this clonotype. V usage is TRBV5-1 and J usage is TRBJ1-2, with D possibly being TRBD1 (6 bases). The germline V and J ends were trimmed by 4 bases and 6 bases, with 22 bases remaining between them. The CDR3 runs 16 residues. Germline loops: CDR1 SGHRS, CDR2 YFSETQ. CDR3 nucleotide sequence: TGCGCCAGCAGCCAAGCGGGGGGGCCACACTCAGATGGCTACACCTTC. This codes for CASSQAGGPHSDGYTF.

In this sample, this clonotype turned up a few times. The chain joins TRBV27 to TRBJ2-7; 7 nucleotides line up with TRBD1. Germline V gives CDR1 MNHEY, CDR2 SMNVEV (reference sequence). The CDR3 extends over 16 amino acids. The trim removed 6 bases at V and 3 bases at J, leaving 14 bases unmatched. CDR3 nucleotide sequence: TGTGCCAGCAGGAGACCCCGCGACAGGGAAGGCTACGAGCAGTACTTC. It yields the protein CASRRPRDREGYEQYF.

This clonotype was seen repeatedly, ten times or more. The rearrangement joins TRBV4-3 to TRBJ2-5, with 9 positions matching TRBD1. Trimming cost V 4 bases and J 4 bases; bases outside gene matches: 7. The CDR3 totals 15 residues. Germline V lookup: CDR1 LGHNA, CDR2 YSLEER. The CDR3 is CASSRHRGLGETQYF. In DNA form, the CDR3 reads TGCGCCAGCAGCCGGCACAGGGGGCTAGGAGAGACCCAGTACTTC.

The chain links TRBV6-4 to TRBJ2-3, with D tentatively TRBD1 (6 bases). The CDR3 consists of 15 residues. Trimming took 5 bases from V and 2 from J, leaving 14 bases between them. Germline assignment: CDR1 MRHNA and CDR2 SNTAGT. The CDR3 loop reads CASSLGQSTTDTQYF. The CDR3 region has the DNA TGTGCCAGCAGTCTCGGACAGTCTACCACAGATACGCAGTATTTT.

This clonotype was counted a few times. The DNA is left out, because the CDR3 cannot be placed on it with certainty; the CDR3 is given as TCRdb lists it. The chain combines TRBV28 with TRBJ2-1; whether TRBD2, the table's D call, matches the DNA was not checked. Germline CDR1 and CDR2: MDHEN and SYDVKM. Counting both end residues, the CDR3 totals 15 amino acids. CDR3 residues: CASSPGDYTFGEQFF.

This clonotype occurred many times. The rearrangement uses TRBV28 and TRBJ1-1, with no clear D. The CDR3 has 16 amino acids. The V and J ends lost 5 bases and 1 base respectively, with 17 bases between them. Germline V CDR1 and CDR2: MDHEN, SYDVKM. The CDR3, as DNA: TGTGCCAGCAGTAATGTCCCCGTCCCCTCGAACACTGAAGCTTTCTTT. It is translated as CASSNVPVPSNTEAFF.

This clonotype has more than one count but fewer than ten. The V and J genes are TRBV7-9 and TRBJ2-7; 11 nucleotides agree with TRBD2. The CDR3 has 17 residues. Germline V gene data show CDR1 as SEHNR and CDR2 as FQNEAQ (reference sequence). V gave up 2 bases and J gave up 2 bases; unmatched junction bases: 8. The CDR3 DNA follows: TGTGCCAGCAGCTTATCTAGCGGGAGGTCCACCCCCTACGAGCAGTACTTC. It translates to CASSLSSGRSTPYEQYF.

The sample holds one count of this clonotype. This chain links TRBV4-3 with TRBJ1-5; D ambiguous. CDR3 size: 16 residues. Germline V gives CDR1 LGHNA, CDR2 YSLEER. V lost 3 bases, J lost 11 bases, and 23 bases lay in between. The DNA of the CDR3 is TGCGCCAGCAGCCAGGACCATGGGGTTTCGCCGGAGGCCCAGCATTTT. Encoded protein: CASSQDHGVSPEAQHF.

This clonotype was counted many times. V gene TRBV25-1 combines with J gene TRBJ1-2, with 9 bases identical to TRBD1. The CDR3 sequence is 16 residues long. V lost 2 bases, J lost 5 bases, and 9 bases stayed unmatched. Germline V gene sequence: CDR1 MGHDK, CDR2 SYGVNS. The CDR3 spells CASSEHPGQGGYGYTF. The CDR3 bases are TGTGCCAGCAGTGAACATCCGGGACAGGGCGGGTATGGCTACACCTTC.

This clonotype was recorded at least ten times. This chain links TRBV7-2 with TRBJ2-7; 9 bases match TRBD1. CDR1 is SGHTA, CDR2 FQGNSA, per germline. This CDR3 region has 16 residues. V shed 1 base and J 5 bases; nucleotides not matched to a gene: 9. The CDR3 protein is CASSLGVNRGLNEQYF. Written as DNA, the CDR3 is TGTGCCAGCAGCTTAGGAGTAAACAGGGGGCTGAACGAGCAGTACTTC.

The V and J genes are TRBV27 and TRBJ2-1; D may match TRBD1 or TRBD2 (5 bases each). The CDR3 spans 14 residues. V was trimmed by 6 bases and J by 8 bases, leaving 17 bases between them. In germline, CDR1 is MNHEY, CDR2 SMNVEV (reference sequence). CDR3 sequence: CASSRPGPLYEQFF. CDR3 bases: TGTGCCAGCAGCAGACCGGGACCACTTTATGAGCAGTTCTTC.